The 25 T cell receptor beta chains listed next were all sequenced from one sample in a study of T cells after yellow fever vaccination. TCRdb reanalysed the 5' RACE reads using MiXCR and keeps one entry per CDR3 protein. The data hold 350,000 to 550,000 distinct CDR3 sequences, with around 19% observed a single time. Sequenced here: PBMCs, sampled before the yellow fever booster vaccination. The receptors come from a man younger than 35 who received the YFV17D yellow fever vaccine.

This clonotype was recorded a few times. The J gene is TRBJ2-7, the V gene TRBV7-2; a weak D match, TRBD1 (6 bases). Trimming removed 1 base at V and 0 bases at J, with 10 bases between. In germline, CDR1 is SGHTA, CDR2 FQGNSA. The CDR3 totals 15 residues. Written as DNA, the CDR3 is TGTGCCAGCAGCTTAGTCCAGGGGCCCTCCTACGAGCAGTACTTC. Residues: CASSLVQGPSYEQYF.

This clonotype was recorded a few times. V usage is TRBV7-2 and J usage is TRBJ2-5; TRBD1 or TRBD2 may be the D gene (5 bases each). Trimming left V 3 bases short and J 2 bases short, with 16 bases between. This CDR3 region has 16 residues. The germline gives CDR1 SGHTA, CDR2 FQGNSA. CDR3 DNA sequence: TGTGCCAGCAGCTTTTCCGGGGCGCGAAGGCAAGAGACCCAGTACTTC. Translation: CASSFSGARRQETQYF.

This clonotype was detected only a few times. CDR3 coding DNA: TGTGCCAGCAGCAAACCCGGGACAGGTTGCGACTACGAGCAGTACGTC. Amino acids: CASSKPGTGCDYEQYV. This sequence joins TRBV21-1 and TRBJ2-7; the D call TRBD1 from the table was never checked on the DNA. TRBV21-1 has pseudogene status. The CDR3 spans 16 residues.

The rearrangement links TRBV4-1 to TRBJ2-3, with D possibly TRBD2 on 7 matching bases. CDR1 is MGHRA, CDR2 YSYEKL, per germline. The CDR3 has 15 residues. The V end was cut by 3 bases, the J end by 3 bases, with 13 bases between. The CDR3 loop is CASSHGGAGTDTQYF. The CDR3 bases are TGCGCCAGCAGCCATGGGGGGGCGGGTACAGATACGCAGTATTTT.

The table lists this clonotype with many counts. This chain links TRBV4-3 with TRBJ1-3, with D unresolved. The germline CDR1 and CDR2 sequences are LGHNA and YSLEER. V dropped 0 bases and J dropped 0 bases, with 27 bases sitting between them. CDR3 length equals 22 residues. CDR3 region: CASSQDPRNRGRTLDSGNTIYF. The DNA for the CDR3 is TGCGCCAGCAGCCAAGATCCGAGAAATAGAGGACGGACCCTAGACTCTGGAAACACCATATATTTT.

The gene calls are TRBV6-2 or TRBV6-3 and TRBJ2-1; 8 bases map to TRBD2. V shed 5 bases, J shed 15 bases, and the junction held 6 bases outside the gene matches. CDR1 is MNHEY and CDR2 is SVGEGT in the germline V gene. The CDR3 contains 11 residues. The CDR3 is CASSQAGAAFF. Written as DNA, the CDR3 is TGTGCCAGCAGTCAAGCGGGGGCGGCGTTCTTC.

This clonotype occurred a few times. The chain has TRBV11-2 and TRBJ2-5; 8 positions agree with TRBD1. Germline V gene data show CDR1 as SGHAT and CDR2 as FQNNGV. The length of the CDR3 is 13 residues. Unmatched junction bases numbered 3, after V lost 5 bases and J lost 4 bases. The DNA for the CDR3 is TGTGCCAGCAGCCGCACAGGGGGAGAGACCCAGTACTTC. Translated: CASSRTGGETQYF.

This clonotype has just a few counts. The V and J genes are TRBV12-3 or TRBV12-4 and TRBJ1-5, with 8 nucleotides matching TRBD1. The length of the CDR3 is 17 residues. J lost 5 bases, V lost 6 bases, and 15 bases had no gene match. CDR3 DNA: TGTGCCAGCAGCCCTACGGTGGCAGGGGGCGCTTATCAGCCCCAGCATTTT. This translates into CASSPTVAGGAYQPQHF.

The chain employs TRBV7-9 and TRBJ2-1; D could derive from TRBD1 or TRBD2 (5 bases each). Trimming pared 5 bases from V and 7 bases from J, leaving 15 bases between. The CDR3 loop spans 14 amino acids. Germline CDR1 reads SEHNR; CDR2 reads FQNEAQ (reference sequence). The CDR3: CASSPTPGHNEQFF. In DNA form, the CDR3 reads TGTGCCAGCAGCCCTACCCCGGGGCATAATGAGCAGTTCTTC.

The sample holds a few counts of this clonotype. V usage is TRBV12-3 or TRBV12-4 and J usage is TRBJ2-7; possibly TRBD1 for D (6 bases). V dropped 6 bases and J dropped 3 bases, with 15 bases sitting between them. The CDR3 sequence is 14 residues long. In nucleotides, the CDR3 is TGTGCCAGCAGCCTACAGGGTATCGACTACGAGCAGTACTTC. The encoded protein is CASSLQGIDYEQYF.

This clonotype was picked up a small number of times. The rearrangement joins TRBV20-1 to TRBJ2-3, with 10 bases lining up with TRBD2. The CDR3 spans 15 residues. V trimming: 5 bases; J trimming: 3 bases; junction bases outside the gene matches: 8. The germline V gene has CDR1 DFQATT and CDR2 SNEGSKA (reference sequence). In nucleotides, the CDR3 is TGCAGTGCTCGACTTAGCGGGGGGTCGACAGATACGCAGTATTTT. Residues: CSARLSGGSTDTQYF.

The chain links TRBV7-2 to TRBJ2-5; maybe TRBD1 (5 bases). The V gene lost 2 bases and the J gene lost 9 bases, with 10 bases spanning the gap. The CDR3 spans 12 residues. Per the germline V gene, CDR1 is SGHTA and CDR2 is FQGNSA. The CDR3 DNA sequence: TGTGCCAGCAGCTTACGTCTAGGGGCCCAGTACTTC. Translation gives CASSLRLGAQYF.

The chain has TRBV18 and TRBJ2-5, with D hard to call. Trimming took 3 bases from V and 5 from J, leaving 7 bases between them. CDR3 length: 12 amino acids. Germline CDR1 KGHSH, CDR2 LQKENI. The CDR3 region has the DNA TGTGCCAGCTCACCCGTCGACGAGACCCAGTACTTC. Protein product: CASSPVDETQYF.

The chain links TRBV3-2 to TRBJ2-3; TRBD2, the table's D call, was not compared with the DNA. TRBV3-2 is shown as a pseudogene. This CDR3 region has 17 residues. The CDR3 region has the DNA TGTGCCAGCAGCCAAGATCAGCTAGCGGGGGCTCAAGATACGCAGTATTTT. Translating gives CASSQDQLAGAQDTQYF.

The chain carries TRBV18 and TRBJ1-2; D unresolved. CDR1 is KGHSH and CDR2 is LQKENI in the germline V gene. Trimming took 1 base from V and 13 from J, leaving 16 bases between them. The CDR3 length is 13 residues. CDR3 in amino acids: CASSPQGDGPLTF. The CDR3 DNA follows: TGTGCCAGCTCACCACAAGGAGACGGCCCCCTCACCTTC. Full variable domain (missing parts from reference TRBV18 and TRBJ1-2): NAGVMQNPRHLVRRRGQEARLRCSPMKGHSHVYWYRQLPEEGLKFMVYLQKENIIDESGMPKERFSAEFPKEGPSILRIQQVVRGDSAAYFCASSPQGDGPLTFGSGTRLTVV.

This chain links TRBV30 with TRBJ2-2, with a tentative D call TRBD1 (6 bases). Germline V lookup: CDR1 GTSNPN, CDR2 SVGIG (reference sequence). The CDR3 runs to 14 residues. Trimming took off 4 bases at V and 1 base at J, with 10 bases between the two ends. CDR3 region: CAWNPDRNTGELFF. The DNA for the CDR3 is TGTGCCTGGAACCCGGACAGGAACACCGGGGAGCTGTTTTTT.

This clonotype was seen a few times. The chain carries TRBV5-1 and TRBJ1-3, with D unclear. Germline CDR1 reads SGHRS; CDR2 reads YFSETQ. The CDR3 extends over 15 amino acids. Between the trimmed V and J ends, which lost 6 bases and 0 bases, there was a span of 13 bases. CDR3 amino acids: CASKPSVNSGNTIYF. CDR3 nucleotides: TGCGCCAGCAAACCCTCAGTCAACTCTGGAAACACCATATATTTT. Variable domain in full (rest from reference TRBV5-1 and TRBJ1-3): KAGVTQTPRYLIKTRGQQVTLSCSPISGHRSVSWYQQTPGQGLQFLFEYFSETQRNKGNFPGRFSGRQFSNSRSEMNVSTLELGDSALYLCASKPSVNSGNTIYFGEGSWLTVV.

There are a few counts of this clonotype. V and J are TRBV7-2 and TRBJ2-3, with D tentatively TRBD2 (7 bases). Trimming removed 3 bases at V and 4 bases at J, with 11 bases between. The CDR3 length is 14 residues. Germline loops: CDR1 SGHTA, CDR2 FQGNSA. CDR3 sequence (DNA): TGTGCCAGCAGCTTCTTGCGGGGGCCAGATACGCAGTATTTT. Translating it yields CASSFLRGPDTQYF.

V and J are TRBV12-3 or TRBV12-4 and TRBJ1-4, with 7 positions matching TRBD1. This CDR3 is 14 amino acids long. V was clipped by 5 bases and J by 7 bases; unmatched bases: 7. The DNA for the CDR3 is TGTGCCAGCAGTCGGGACAGAAGGAGTGAAAAACTGTTTTTT. Translating it yields CASSRDRRSEKLFF.

This clonotype has only a few counts. The V call is TRBV5-5, the J call TRBJ2-1; D is unclear. The V end was cut by 2 bases, the J end by 9 bases, with 15 bases between. The germline gives CDR1 SGHKS, CDR2 YYEKEE (reference sequence). The CDR3 covers 14 residues. The chain's CDR3 is CASSFLETVGEQFF. In nucleotides, the CDR3 is TGTGCCAGCAGCTTCCTCGAGACGGTGGGTGAGCAGTTCTTC.

Only a few counts were recorded for this clonotype. V is TRBV6-5 and J is TRBJ2-2; TRBD2 agrees at 7 bases. Germline CDR1 and CDR2: MNHEY and SVGAGI. The CDR3 runs 15 residues. With 4 bases clipped from V and 6 bases from J, the junction kept 8 bases outside the gene matches. CDR3 bases: TGTGCCAGCAGTTTGGGGAGGGGCATCGCCGGGGAGCTGTTTTTT. It translates to CASSLGRGIAGELFF.

This clonotype was seen a few times. V and J are TRBV6-6 and TRBJ2-2; D is perhaps TRBD1 (5 bases). Germline V gene sequence: CDR1 MNHNY, CDR2 SVGAGI (reference sequence). V was shortened by 2 bases and J by 6 bases, with 10 bases between the two germline ends. The CDR3 is made up of 14 amino acids. CDR3 coding DNA: TGTGCCAGCAGTTACCGCAGGGTGGCCGGGGAGCTGTTTTTT. It codes for CASSYRRVAGELFF.

The chain has TRBV5-1 and TRBJ2-1; D remains unclear. The CDR3 consists of 14 residues. The germline V and J ends were trimmed by 3 bases and 7 bases, with 14 bases remaining between them. Looked up from germline, CDR1 is SGHRS and CDR2 is YFSETQ. The CDR3 region has the DNA TGCGCCAGCAGCTCCCCTCAGGCCCGAAATGAGCAGTTCTTC. Translated: CASSSPQARNEQFF.

The chain carries TRBV9 and TRBJ2-1; a weak D match, TRBD2 (6 bases). Deletions cut 3 bases from V and 9 bases from J, with 13 bases between. Germline CDR1 reads SGDLS; CDR2 reads YYNGEE. The CDR3 contains 13 residues. CDR3 loop: CASSGSWGGEQFF. Here the CDR3 DNA reads TGTGCCAGCAGCGGTTCGTGGGGAGGTGAGCAGTTCTTC.

In its sample, this clonotype was seen a few times. The chain links TRBV6-5 to TRBJ2-5, with D perhaps matching TRBD2 (5 bases). Germline assignment: CDR1 MNHEY and CDR2 SVGAGI. This CDR3 spans 15 amino acids. Trimming took off 0 bases at V and 1 base at J, with 9 bases between the two ends. DNA of the CDR3: TGTGCCAGCAGTTACTCGAACGGGGTCCAAGAGACCCAGTACTTC. Amino acids: CASSYSNGVQETQYF.